This T cell receptor (beta chain) was observed in a study of technical replicates of blood from a handful of donors. Some clones are missing from TCRdb's copy, which holds only in-frame ones; the method was immunoSEQ multiplex PCR. The repertoire holds over 10,000 clones, 92% seen once, with 8.5% in the top ten. The ends lost 1 base at V and 1 base at J; junction bases unmatched: 2. CDR1 and CDR2 (germline): MNHNS, SASEGT. The CDR3 covers 16 residues. This receptor was identified in a human donor in good health. The chain employs TRBV6-1 and TRBJ2-4; 9 bases align to TRBD1. Sequenced input: PBMCs. The CDR3 region is CASSEGGTGAKNIQYF. The CDR3 nucleotides are TGTGCCAGCAGTGAAGGGGGGACAGGGGCCAAAAACATTCAGTACTTC.